What follows are 2 T cell receptor beta chains derived from one specimen sequenced in a study of shared clonotypes between healthy human individuals. TCRdb's copy holds only in-frame clones and misses some; the assay was immunoSEQ multiplex PCR. The sample consists of approximately 320,000 clones, around 67% of them appearing once. The sequenced material came from memory CD4+ T cells sorted from blood. Subset described: CD45RA-negative fraction. Receptors originate from a young man in good health.

V usage is TRBV7-9 and J usage is TRBJ1-2; the D gene is possibly TRBD1 (6 bases). CDR3 length: 14 residues. V dropped 5 bases and J dropped 6 bases, with 16 bases sitting between them. The germline V gene has CDR1 SEHNR and CDR2 FQNEAQ (reference sequence). The CDR3 region is CASSRLNRDHGYTF. CDR3 nucleotide sequence: TGTGCCAGCAGCCGTTTAAACAGGGACCATGGCTACACCTTC.

The chain carries TRBV19 and TRBJ2-2; maybe TRBD2 (5 bases). Per the germline V gene, CDR1 is LNHDA and CDR2 is SQIVND (reference sequence). The CDR3 loop spans 14 amino acids. The V gene lost 7 bases and the J gene lost 5 bases, with 14 bases spanning the gap. The chain's CDR3 is CASMKAGRTGELFF. The CDR3, as DNA: TGTGCCAGTATGAAGGCGGGTAGAACCGGGGAGCTGTTTTTT. Full variable domain (outside the CDR3, taken from reference TRBV19 and TRBJ2-2): DGGITQSPKYLFRKEGQNVTLSCEQNLNHDAMYWYRQDPGQGLRLIYYSQIVNDFQKGDIAEGYSVSREKKESFPLTVTSAQKNPTAFYLCASMKAGRTGELFFGEGSRLTVL.